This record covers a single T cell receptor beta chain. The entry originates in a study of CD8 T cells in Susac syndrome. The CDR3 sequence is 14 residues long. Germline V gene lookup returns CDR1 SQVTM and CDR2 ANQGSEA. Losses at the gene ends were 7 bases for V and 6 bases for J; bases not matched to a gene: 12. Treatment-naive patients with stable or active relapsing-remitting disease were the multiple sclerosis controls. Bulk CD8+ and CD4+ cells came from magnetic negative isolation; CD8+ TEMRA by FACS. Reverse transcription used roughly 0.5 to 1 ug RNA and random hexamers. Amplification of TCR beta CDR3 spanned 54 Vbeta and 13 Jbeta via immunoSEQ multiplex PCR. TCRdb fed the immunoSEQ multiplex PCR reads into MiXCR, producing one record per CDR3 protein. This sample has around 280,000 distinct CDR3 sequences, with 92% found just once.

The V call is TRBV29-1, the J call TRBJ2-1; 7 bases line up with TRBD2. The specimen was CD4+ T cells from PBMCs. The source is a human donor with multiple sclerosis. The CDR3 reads CSGQPLAVLNEQFF. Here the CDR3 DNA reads TGCAGCGGACAACCTCTAGCGGTCCTCAATGAGCAGTTCTTC.